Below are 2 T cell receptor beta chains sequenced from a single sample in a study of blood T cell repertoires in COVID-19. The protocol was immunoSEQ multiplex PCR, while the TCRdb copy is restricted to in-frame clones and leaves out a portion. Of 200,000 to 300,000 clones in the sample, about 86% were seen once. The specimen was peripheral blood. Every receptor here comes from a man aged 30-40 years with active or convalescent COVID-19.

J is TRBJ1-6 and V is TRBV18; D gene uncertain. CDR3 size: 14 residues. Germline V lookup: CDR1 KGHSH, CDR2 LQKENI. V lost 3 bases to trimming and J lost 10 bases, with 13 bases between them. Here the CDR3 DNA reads TGTGCCAGCTCACCCCGCCGGGATATGTCACCCCTCCACTTT. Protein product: CASSPRRDMSPLHF.

The CDR3 nucleotides read TGTGCCAGCAGCTTAGTTGGGGACAGCGTCCAGCATTTT. Residues: CASSLVGDSVQHF. This rearrangement joins TRBV7-9 to TRBJ1-5, with TRBD1 identical over 7 bases. The ends lost 1 base at V and 12 bases at J; junction bases unmatched: 6. This CDR3 region has 13 residues. The germline V gene encodes CDR1 SEHNR and CDR2 FQNEAQ (reference sequence).